What follows is one T cell receptor beta chain and its context. This sample was taken from a study of identical twins. Germline CDR1 and CDR2: SGHRS and YFSETQ. This CDR3 has 15 amino acids. The germline V and J ends were trimmed by 9 bases and 0 bases, with 17 bases remaining between them. Donors were all healthy Caucasians. A single record per CDR3 protein comes from TCRdb applying MiXCR to the 5' RACE reads. The sample lists approximately 1.8 million distinct CDR3 sequences; 32% were seen once. The V and J genes are TRBV5-1 and TRBJ2-3, with D possibly TRBD2 on 5 matching bases. The specimen was cord blood. The sequence was collected from a newborn girl in good health. The CDR3 reads CATSGLGESTDTQYF. CDR3 coding DNA: TGCGCCACCTCGGGCCTCGGGGAGAGCACAGATACGCAGTATTTT.